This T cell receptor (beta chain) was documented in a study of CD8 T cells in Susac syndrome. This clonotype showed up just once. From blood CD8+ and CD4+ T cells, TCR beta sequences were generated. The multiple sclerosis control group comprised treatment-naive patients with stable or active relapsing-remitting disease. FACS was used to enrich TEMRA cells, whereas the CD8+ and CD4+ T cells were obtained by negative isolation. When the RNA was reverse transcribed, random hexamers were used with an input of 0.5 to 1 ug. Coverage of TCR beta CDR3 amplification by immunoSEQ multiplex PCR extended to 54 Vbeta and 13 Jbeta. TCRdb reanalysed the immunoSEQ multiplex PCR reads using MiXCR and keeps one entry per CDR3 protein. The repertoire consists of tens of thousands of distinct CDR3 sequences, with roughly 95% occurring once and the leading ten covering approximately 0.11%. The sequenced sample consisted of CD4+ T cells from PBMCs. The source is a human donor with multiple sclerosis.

CDR3 residues: CSARQGPNQPQHF. The DNA for the CDR3 is TGCAGTGCTAGACAGGGTCCCAATCAGCCCCAGCATTTT. The gene calls are TRBV20-1 and TRBJ1-5, with a possible D match to TRBD1 (5 bases). Per germline, CDR1 DFQATT and CDR2 SNEGSKA (reference sequence). This CDR3 is built from 13 residues. Trimming removed 2 bases from V and 3 bases from J, with 8 bases in between.